This T cell receptor beta chain is drawn from a study of breast tumors, draining lymph nodes, adjacent tissues. This clonotype has a count of ten or more. Antigen: not known. The study's findings and limits: Luminal-like breast cancer showed significantly greater tumor-nontumor repertoire similarity than basal-like breast cancer did.

TCRdb processed the multiplex PCR reads anew with MiXCR; each CDR3 protein has one entry. The sample records around 25,000 distinct CDR3 sequences, approximately 23% being singletons. Sequenced input: breast tumor tissue. This receptor was taken from a female donor with breast cancer. Some clones in this sample may be carry-over from other donors' samples.

The CDR3 here is CATSRTSGSYEQYF. The DNA for the CDR3 is TGTGCCACCAGCAGGACTAGCGGGAGCTACGAGCAGTACTTC. The chain links TRBV15 to TRBJ2-7; 12 positions agree with TRBD2. After removal of 3 bases from V and 3 bases from J, the junction contained 0 bases not matched to a gene. The CDR3 is 14 amino acids. CDR1 and CDR2 from the germline V gene are LNHNV and YYDKDF (reference sequence). Complete variable domain (other parts from reference TRBV15 and TRBJ2-7): DAMVIQNPRYQVTQFGKPVTLSCSQTLNHNVMYWYQQKSSQAPKLLFHYYDKDFNNEADTPDNFQSRRPNTSFCFLDIRSPGLGDTAMYLCATSRTSGSYEQYFGPGTRLTVT.